This T cell receptor beta chain originates from a study of T cell repertoires in cytomegalovirus infection. About the research overall: An indication of both CMV infection and matching HLA type came from public TCR beta signatures. General study results and limits: The response measured ex vivo was dominated by TCR beta clonotypes (HLA-C-restricted and CMV-specific). Summed public TCR beta family frequency identified CMV carriers bearing the relevant HLA.

TCRdb independently ran MiXCR on the reads; one entry per CDR3 protein. The sample carries 100,000 to 150,000 distinct CDR3 sequences, roughly 8.2% recorded once. This CDR3 has 17 residues. Germline CDR1 reads MDHEN; CDR2 reads SYDVKM. V dropped 6 bases and J dropped 8; count of bases not matched to a gene: 14. This clonotype was seen a handful of times. Its antigen is not known. The genes are TRBV28 and TRBJ2-1; 12 bases map to TRBD2. The sequence was obtained from a human donor in good health (CMV status not recorded). Some clones in this sample may be carry-over from other donors' samples. Sequenced: PBMCs. The CDR3 bases are TGTGCCAGCAGCCCGGTCCCCCTAGCGGGGGGGTCTGATGAGCAGTTCTTC. Translated: CASSPVPLAGGSDEQFF.